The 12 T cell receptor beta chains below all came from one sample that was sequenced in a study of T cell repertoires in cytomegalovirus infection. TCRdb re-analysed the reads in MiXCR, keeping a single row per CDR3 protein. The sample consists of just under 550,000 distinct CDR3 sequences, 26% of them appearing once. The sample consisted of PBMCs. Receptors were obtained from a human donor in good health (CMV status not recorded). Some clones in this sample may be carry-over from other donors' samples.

CDR3 residues: CPSSFSGLGYEQYV. CDR3 coding DNA: TGTCCCAGCAGCTTTAGCGGTCTGGGTTACGAGCAGTACGTC. This chain joins TRBV11-3 and TRBJ2-7; D is possibly TRBD2 (6 bases). CDR3 length equals 14 residues. CDR1 and CDR2 (germline): SGHNT, YENEEA.

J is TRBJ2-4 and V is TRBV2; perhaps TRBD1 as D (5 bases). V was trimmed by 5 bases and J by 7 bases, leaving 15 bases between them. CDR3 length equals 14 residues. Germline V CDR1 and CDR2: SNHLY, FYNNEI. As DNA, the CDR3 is TGTGCCAGCAGTAGTGGGTGGGGCATGAACATTCAGTACTTC. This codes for CASSSGWGMNIQYF. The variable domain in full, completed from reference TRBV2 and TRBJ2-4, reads EPEVTQTPSHQVTQMGQEVILRCVPISNHLYFYWYRQILGQKVEFLVSFYNNEISEKSEIFDDQFSVERPDGSNFTLKIRSTKLEDSAMYFCASSSGWGMNIQYFGAGTRLSVL.

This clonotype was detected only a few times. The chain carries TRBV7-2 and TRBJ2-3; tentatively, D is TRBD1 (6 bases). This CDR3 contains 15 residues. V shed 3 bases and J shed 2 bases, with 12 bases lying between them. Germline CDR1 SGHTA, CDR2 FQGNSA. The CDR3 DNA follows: TGTGCCAGCAGCTTTCAAACAGGGAACACAGATACGCAGTATTTT. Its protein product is CASSFQTGNTDTQYF.

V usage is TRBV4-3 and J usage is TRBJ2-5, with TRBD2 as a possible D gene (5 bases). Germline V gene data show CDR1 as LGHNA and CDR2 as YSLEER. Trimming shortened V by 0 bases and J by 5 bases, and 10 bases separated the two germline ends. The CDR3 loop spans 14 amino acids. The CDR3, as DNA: TGCGCCAGCAGCCAAGATATCAGAGGGGAGACCCAGTACTTC. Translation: CASSQDIRGETQYF.

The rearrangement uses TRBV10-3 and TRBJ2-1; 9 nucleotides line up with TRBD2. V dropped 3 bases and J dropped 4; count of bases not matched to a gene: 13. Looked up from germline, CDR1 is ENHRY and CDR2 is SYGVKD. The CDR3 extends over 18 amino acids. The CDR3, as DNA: TGTGCCATCAGTGACTCCCGGGTCGGTAGCGGGAGATACAATGAGCAGTTCTTC. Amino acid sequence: CAISDSRVGSGRYNEQFF.

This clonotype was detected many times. CDR3 in amino acids: CASSLNVGSQETQYF. The CDR3 bases are TGTGCCAGCAGCTTAAATGTAGGCAGCCAAGAGACCCAGTACTTC. The rearrangement joins TRBV7-7 to TRBJ2-5; D call uncertain. V was clipped by 2 bases and J by 1 base, with 11 bases between them. CDR3 length: 15 residues. From germline, CDR1 is SSHAT and CDR2 FNYEAQ (reference sequence).

The DNA of the CDR3 is TGCAGTGCTCTAGACAGGGGAGGACGTGGCTACACCTTC. Translating gives CSALDRGGRGYTF. This chain links TRBV20-1 with TRBJ1-2; TRBD1 matches 8 bases. The germline V gene has CDR1 DFQATT and CDR2 SNEGSKA (reference sequence). The CDR3 runs 13 residues. Germline trimming cut 5 bases from V and 7 bases from J; bases unmatched to any gene: 9.

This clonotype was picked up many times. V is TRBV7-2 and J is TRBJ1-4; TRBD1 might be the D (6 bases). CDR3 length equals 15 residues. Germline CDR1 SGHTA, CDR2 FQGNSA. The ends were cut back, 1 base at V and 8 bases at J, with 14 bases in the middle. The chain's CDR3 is CASSLVGGGGEKLFF. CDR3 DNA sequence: TGTGCCAGCAGCTTAGTAGGAGGGGGAGGAGAAAAACTGTTTTTT.

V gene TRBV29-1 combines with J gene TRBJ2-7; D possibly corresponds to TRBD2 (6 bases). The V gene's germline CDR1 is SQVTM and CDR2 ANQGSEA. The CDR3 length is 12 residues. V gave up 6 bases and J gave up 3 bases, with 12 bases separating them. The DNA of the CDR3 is TGCAGCGTGGCGGGACCGAGCTACGAGCAGTACTTC. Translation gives CSVAGPSYEQYF.

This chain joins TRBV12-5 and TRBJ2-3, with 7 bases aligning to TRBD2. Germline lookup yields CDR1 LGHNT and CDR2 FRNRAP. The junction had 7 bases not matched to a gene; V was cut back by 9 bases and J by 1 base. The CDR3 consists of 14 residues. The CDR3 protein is CASPGGYRTDTQYF. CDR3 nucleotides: TGTGCTAGCCCCGGGGGGTACCGCACAGATACGCAGTATTTT.

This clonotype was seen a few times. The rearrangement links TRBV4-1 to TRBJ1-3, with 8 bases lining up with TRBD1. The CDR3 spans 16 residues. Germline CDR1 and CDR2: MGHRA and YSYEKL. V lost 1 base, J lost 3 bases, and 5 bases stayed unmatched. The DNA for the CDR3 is TGCGCCAGCAGCCAAGGGGACAGGCTTGATGGAAACACCATATATTTT. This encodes CASSQGDRLDGNTIYF.

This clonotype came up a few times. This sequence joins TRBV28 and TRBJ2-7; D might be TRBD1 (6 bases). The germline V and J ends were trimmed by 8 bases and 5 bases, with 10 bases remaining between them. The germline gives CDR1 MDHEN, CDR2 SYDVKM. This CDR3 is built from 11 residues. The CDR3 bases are TGTGCCAGCGGACAGTCCCACGAGCAGTACGTC. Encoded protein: CASGQSHEQYV.